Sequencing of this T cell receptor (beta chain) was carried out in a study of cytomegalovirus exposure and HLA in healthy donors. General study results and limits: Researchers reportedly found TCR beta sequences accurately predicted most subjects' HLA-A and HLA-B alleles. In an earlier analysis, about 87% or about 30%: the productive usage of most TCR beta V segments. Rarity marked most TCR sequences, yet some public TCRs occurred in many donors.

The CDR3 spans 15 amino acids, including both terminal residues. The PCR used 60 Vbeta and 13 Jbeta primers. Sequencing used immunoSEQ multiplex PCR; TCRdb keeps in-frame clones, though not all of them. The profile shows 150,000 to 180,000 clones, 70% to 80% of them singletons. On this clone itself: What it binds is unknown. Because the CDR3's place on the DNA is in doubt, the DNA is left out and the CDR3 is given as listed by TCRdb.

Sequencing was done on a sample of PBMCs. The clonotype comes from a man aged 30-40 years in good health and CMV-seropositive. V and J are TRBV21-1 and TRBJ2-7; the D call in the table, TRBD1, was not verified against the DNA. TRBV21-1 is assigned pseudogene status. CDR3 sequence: CASSKVGRGTCEQYF.